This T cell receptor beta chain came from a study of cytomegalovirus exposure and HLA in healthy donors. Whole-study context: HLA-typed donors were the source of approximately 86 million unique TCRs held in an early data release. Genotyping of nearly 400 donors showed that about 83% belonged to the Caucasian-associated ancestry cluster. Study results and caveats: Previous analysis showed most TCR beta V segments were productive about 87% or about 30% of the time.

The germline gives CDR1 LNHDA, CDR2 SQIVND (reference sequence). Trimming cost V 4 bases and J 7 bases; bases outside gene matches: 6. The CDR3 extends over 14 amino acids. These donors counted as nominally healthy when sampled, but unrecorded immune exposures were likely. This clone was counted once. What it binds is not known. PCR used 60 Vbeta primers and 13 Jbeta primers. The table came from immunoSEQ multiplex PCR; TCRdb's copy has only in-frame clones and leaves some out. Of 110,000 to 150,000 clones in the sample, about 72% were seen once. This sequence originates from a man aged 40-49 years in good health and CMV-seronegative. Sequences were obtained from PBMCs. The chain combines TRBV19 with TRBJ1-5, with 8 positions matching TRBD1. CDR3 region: CASSTGQGRQPQHF. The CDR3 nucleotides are TGTGCCAGTAGTACAGGACAGGGTAGGCAGCCCCAGCATTTT.